This T cell receptor (beta chain) was profiled in a study of blood T cells in healthy people across ages. This clonotype appeared a few times. Its antigen is unknown. Points from the study as a whole: Possibly, changes in expanded clonotypes were confounded because donor CMV status was unknown. Naive T cell percentage strongly correlated with TCR beta diversity.

Next came a second PCR, run for about 6 to 12 cycles, which used a sample-barcoded 5' primer along with a J-beta primer mix. All cDNA molecules were each tagged by a template-switch adaptor with 12 random nucleotides. TCRdb re-analysed the 5' RACE reads in MiXCR, keeping a single row per CDR3 protein. The table lists around 2 million distinct CDR3 sequences, around 40% of them singletons. Germline lookup yields CDR1 KGHSH and CDR2 LQKENI. V was clipped by 2 bases and J by 2 bases, with 10 bases between them. The CDR3 is 14 residues long. Input material: blood. The TCR comes from a human donor in good health. This sequence joins TRBV18 and TRBJ2-7; D may correspond to TRBD1 or TRBD2 (5 bases each). The DNA of the CDR3 is TGTGCCAGCTCACCAGACGGGGCCGCCTACGAGCAGTACTTC. It is translated as CASSPDGAAYEQYF.